This T cell receptor (beta chain) came from a study of early T cells in non-severe SARS-CoV-2 infection. In the library, individual cDNA molecules carried attached unique molecular identifiers. Using its own MiXCR run on the 5' RACE reads, TCRdb lists one record per CDR3 protein. The table includes tens of thousands of distinct CDR3 sequences, 9.5% to 15% detected once. Notes on the study in general: VDJdb-based matching was biased toward anti-spike CD8 responses and missed private and CD4 specificities.

V was pared by 3 bases and J by 3 bases, with 12 bases between. The CDR3 sequence is 16 residues long. CDR1 and CDR2 (germline): MDHEN, SYDVKM. This clonotype was recorded many times. Its cognate antigen is unknown. The chain combines TRBV28 with TRBJ1-6; the D is unclear. The sequence was collected from an adult who was a healthcare worker with PCR-confirmed SARS-CoV-2 infection or an uninfected control (not recorded which). Sequences were obtained from whole blood. DNA for the CDR3: TGTGCCAGCAGTTTCCCCGAAGCAGACTATAATTCACCCCTCCACTTT. Residues: CASSFPEADYNSPLHF.